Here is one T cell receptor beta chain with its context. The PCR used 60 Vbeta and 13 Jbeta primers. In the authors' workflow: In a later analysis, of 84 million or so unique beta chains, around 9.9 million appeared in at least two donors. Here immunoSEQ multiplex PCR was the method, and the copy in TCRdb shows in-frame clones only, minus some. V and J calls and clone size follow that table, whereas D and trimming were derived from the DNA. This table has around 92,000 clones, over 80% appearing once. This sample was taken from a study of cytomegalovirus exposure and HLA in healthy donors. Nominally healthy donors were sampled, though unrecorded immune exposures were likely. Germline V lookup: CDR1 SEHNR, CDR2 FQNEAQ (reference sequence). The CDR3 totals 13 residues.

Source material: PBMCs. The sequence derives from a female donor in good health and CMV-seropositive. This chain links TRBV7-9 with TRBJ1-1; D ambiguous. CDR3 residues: CASTGFENTEAFF. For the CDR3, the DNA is TGTGCGTCAACGGGATTCGAAAACACTGAAGCTTTCTTT.